This passage covers 10 T cell receptor beta chains from one sample sequenced in a study of cytomegalovirus exposure and HLA in healthy donors. Researchers ran the PCR with 60 Vbeta and 13 Jbeta primers. Only in-frame clones appear in the TCRdb table, and some are missing; sequencing was by immunoSEQ multiplex PCR. The profile shows about 130,000 clones, roughly 78% of them singletons. Sequenced material: PBMCs. These receptors were taken from a man aged 35 to 55 in good health and CMV-seronegative.

This clone was observed a handful of times. The chain is built from TRBV7-6 and TRBJ2-1, with 11 positions matching TRBD2. The CDR3 contains 15 residues. V was clipped by 5 bases and J by 8 bases; unmatched bases: 8. Germline loops: CDR1 SGHVS, CDR2 FNYEAQ. CDR3 bases: TGTGCCAGCAGCCGTTCCGGGACTAGCGGTTATGAGCAGTTCTTC. Protein product: CASSRSGTSGYEQFF.

The chain joins TRBV6-5 to TRBJ2-7; TRBD1 might be the D (5 bases). V lost 0 bases, J lost 0 bases, and 12 bases lay in between. The germline V gene has CDR1 MNHEY and CDR2 SVGAGI. The CDR3 is 16 residues long. CDR3 loop: CASSYSSQGVSYEQYF. In DNA, the CDR3 is TGTGCCAGCAGTTACTCGAGTCAGGGTGTCTCCTACGAGCAGTACTTC.

The V gene is TRBV7-3, the J gene TRBJ2-1; perhaps TRBD2 as D (5 bases). The CDR3 covers 13 residues. The V and J ends lost 5 bases and 4 bases respectively, with 9 bases between them. In germline, CDR1 is SGHTA, CDR2 FQGTGA. This CDR3 is CASSTDLYNEQFF. In DNA form, the CDR3 reads TGTGCCAGCAGCACGGACTTATACAATGAGCAGTTCTTC.

Of note for this clone: Mismatch with germline at one junction end may stem from a read error. The same CDR3 can be traced to other DNA sequences in this sample. The rearrangement links TRBV4-1 to TRBJ1-2; D possibly corresponds to TRBD1 (6 bases). Per germline, CDR1 MGHRA and CDR2 YSYEKL. The length of the CDR3 is 12 residues. The CDR3 reads CASSQGHNGYTF. In nucleotides, the CDR3 is TGCGCCAGCAGCCAGGGACACAATGGCTACACTTTC.

This clone was found a few times. The chain combines TRBV5-4 with TRBJ1-2; TRBD1 might be the D (6 bases). The CDR3 is 17 residues long. Per germline, CDR1 SGHNT and CDR2 YYREEE (reference sequence). The V and J ends lost 3 bases and 6 bases respectively, with 24 bases between them. CDR3 amino acids: CASSSTTRQSGADGYTF. As DNA, the CDR3 is TGTGCCAGCAGCTCTACCACCCGACAGTCAGGGGCCGATGGCTACACCTTC.

The chain carries TRBV7-2 and TRBJ2-7; a possible D gene is TRBD1 (5 bases). CDR3 length: 15 residues. V lost 2 bases to trimming and J lost 4 bases, with 15 bases between them. The germline gives CDR1 SGHTA, CDR2 FQGNSA. The CDR3 region is CASSLWGSTSYEQYF. The CDR3 region has the DNA TGTGCCAGCAGCTTATGGGGCAGTACGAGTTACGAGCAGTACTTC.

The chain recombines TRBV6-1 with TRBJ2-5, with 9 bases lining up with TRBD1. Germline V lookup: CDR1 MNHNS, CDR2 SASEGT. The junction had 4 bases not matched to a gene; V was cut back by 5 bases and J by 3 bases. The CDR3 spans 14 residues. The CDR3: CASSPGQGKETQYF. The CDR3 DNA reads TGTGCCAGCAGTCCGGGACAGGGAAAAGAGACCCAGTACTTC.

The gene calls are TRBV4-1 and TRBJ2-5, with TRBD2 matching 12 bases. V shed 0 bases, J shed 6 bases, and the junction held 11 bases outside the gene matches. The CDR3 has 18 residues. Germline CDR1 MGHRA, CDR2 YSYEKL. The CDR3 nucleotides are TGCGCCAGCAGCCAAGATCCACCCAGACTAGCGGGAGTACAGACCCAGTACTTC. Translation gives CASSQDPPRLAGVQTQYF.

This sequence joins TRBV14 and TRBJ1-6; no firm D call. This CDR3 is built from 13 residues. Trimming cost V 2 bases and J 9 bases, with 8 bases left between them. Per germline, CDR1 SGHDN and CDR2 FVKESK. CDR3 loop: CASSQIAGSPLHF. CDR3 coding DNA: TGTGCCAGCAGCCAAATCGCCGGTTCACCCCTCCACTTT.

V and J are TRBV5-1 and TRBJ2-1, with a weak D call TRBD1 (6 bases). Trimming removed 0 bases at V and 3 bases at J, with 10 bases between. This CDR3 is built from 15 residues. CDR1 is SGHRS, CDR2 YFSETQ, per germline. Here the CDR3 DNA reads TGCGCCAGCAGCTTGGATGGGACAAGCTACAATGAGCAGTTCTTC. Translation: CASSLDGTSYNEQFF. Together with reference TRBV5-1 and TRBJ2-1, the CDR3 gives the full variable domain: KAGVTQTPRYLIKTRGQQVTLSCSPISGHRSVSWYQQTPGQGLQFLFEYFSETQRNKGNFPGRFSGRQFSNSRSEMNVSTLELGDSALYLCASSLDGTSYNEQFFGPGTRLTVL.